This T cell receptor beta chain derives from a study of blood T cell repertoires in COVID-19. About the study: Sites in the United States, Italy and Spain provided acute and convalescent COVID-19 samples. T cells, B-cell-depleted T cells, or PBMCs provided the cDNA or gDNA that served as material.

CDR1 is MDHEN and CDR2 is SYDVKM in the germline V gene. The ends were cut back, 7 bases at V and 0 bases at J, with 9 bases in the middle. The CDR3 covers 14 residues. Original processing notes: Reference gene primer amplification in the assay estimated nucleated cell counts. Repertoires were generated with immunoSEQ multiplex PCR, while TCRdb's copy carries only in-frame clones and drops some. The V and J calls and clone size are taken from that table; D and trimming were inferred from the DNA. The sample has tens of thousands of clones, roughly 90% seen once; the top ten hold about 15%. Input material: peripheral blood. This sequence joins TRBV28 and TRBJ1-4, with D possibly being TRBD1 (5 bases). This clonotype was obtained from a woman aged 80 or over with active or convalescent COVID-19. The CDR3 DNA sequence: TGTGCCAGCAAACAGACAGCAACTAATGAAAAACTGTTTTTT. Translation: CASKQTATNEKLFF.